Each of the 32 T cell receptor beta chains below was sequenced from the same sample in a study of T cell responses to AZD1222 COVID-19 vaccine. Measured with immunoSEQ multiplex PCR; TCRdb has only the in-frame clones, and not every one. The sample contains about 100,000 clones, 88% of which appear only once. The sample consisted of peripheral blood, taken on day 0 of AZD1222 vaccination. The receptor set was obtained from an adult in good health.

J is TRBJ2-3 and V is TRBV12-3 or TRBV12-4; perhaps D is TRBD1 or TRBD2 (5 bases each). V lost 5 bases and J lost 2, with 8 bases in between. The CDR3 is made up of 13 amino acids. CDR3 nucleotides: TGTGCCAGCAGTGGGGACCTCACAGATACGCAGTATTTT. Residues: CASSGDLTDTQYF.

The genes are TRBV11-2 and TRBJ1-2; the match to TRBD1 covers 9 bases. Germline V gene lookup returns CDR1 SGHAT and CDR2 FQNNGV. V lost 5 bases to trimming and J lost 3 bases; unmatched junction nucleotides: 16. The CDR3 runs to 18 residues. CDR3: CASSGRASTRTGDYGYTF. As DNA, the CDR3 is TGTGCCAGCAGCGGCCGAGCGTCTACTAGGACAGGGGACTATGGCTACACCTTC.

The rearrangement links TRBV4-1 to TRBJ1-1, with 8 bases identical to TRBD1. This CDR3 is 15 amino acids long. Germline lookup yields CDR1 MGHRA and CDR2 YSYEKL. Germline trimming cut 3 bases from V and 4 bases from J; bases unmatched to any gene: 7. The CDR3 DNA follows: TGCGCCAGCAGCCAGAGCCCTACAGGGGGCACTGAAGCTTTCTTT. This encodes CASSQSPTGGTEAFF.

The chain uses TRBV4-1 and TRBJ2-2; a possible D gene is TRBD2 (6 bases). The V gene's germline CDR1 is MGHRA and CDR2 YSYEKL. CDR3 length: 15 amino acids. Trimming removed 6 bases from V and 2 bases from J, with 13 bases in between. The CDR3 DNA reads TGCGCCAGCAGTCCCTGGGAGGATAACACCGGGGAGCTGTTTTTT. Translation gives CASSPWEDNTGELFF.

The chain links TRBV15 to TRBJ1-1; no clear D. Trimming took off 3 bases at V and 1 base at J, with 9 bases between the two ends. Germline assignment: CDR1 LNHNV and CDR2 YYDKDF (reference sequence). CDR3 length: 14 amino acids. Written as DNA, the CDR3 is TGTGCCACCAGCAGCCCAGGACGGAACACTGAAGCTTTCTTT. Protein: CATSSPGRNTEAFF.

V is TRBV5-4 and J is TRBJ2-7; D uncertain. The CDR3 loop spans 13 amino acids. V was pared by 2 bases and J by 0 bases, with 6 bases between. CDR1 is SGHNT and CDR2 is YYREEE in the germline V gene (reference sequence). In DNA, the CDR3 is TGTGCCAGCAGCTTTTTCGACTCCTACGAGCAGTACTTC. It is translated as CASSFFDSYEQYF.

The gene calls are TRBV18 and TRBJ2-3; D is ambiguous. V was shortened by 1 base and J by 5 bases, with 4 bases between the two germline ends. Germline assignment: CDR1 KGHSH and CDR2 LQKENI. The CDR3 is 12 residues long. The DNA for the CDR3 is TGTGCCAGCTCACCACGGGGAGATACGCAGTATTTT. The encoded protein is CASSPRGDTQYF.

The gene calls are TRBV6-5 and TRBJ1-1; D ambiguous. With 7 bases removed from V and 1 base from J, the gap between germline ends came to 4 bases. The CDR3 has 11 amino acids. The germline V gene encodes CDR1 MNHEY and CDR2 SVGAGI. CDR3 nucleotide sequence: TGTGCCAGCAATACGAACACTGAAGCTTTCTTT. Its translation: CASNTNTEAFF.

CDR3 DNA sequence: TGTGCCAGCAGCGAACTAGCGGGAGAGCCAGATACGCAGTATTTT. This sequence encodes CASSELAGEPDTQYF. This chain connects TRBV6-4 to TRBJ2-3, with 11 bases aligning to TRBD2. Per the germline V gene, CDR1 is MRHNA and CDR2 is SNTAGT. V lost 6 bases to trimming and J lost 4 bases; unmatched junction nucleotides: 6. The CDR3 covers 15 residues.

The chain has TRBV18 and TRBJ1-4; weak D call: TRBD1 (5 bases). The germline CDR1 and CDR2 sequences are KGHSH and LQKENI. This CDR3 comprises 14 residues. V was shortened by 3 bases and J by 5 bases, with 10 bases between the two germline ends. The CDR3 spells CASSPVGGNEKLFF. The CDR3 DNA sequence: TGTGCCAGCTCACCGGTCGGGGGAAATGAAAAACTGTTTTTT.

The chain uses TRBV6-1 and TRBJ1-1; D is uncertain. Trimming removed 0 bases at V and 4 bases at J, with 15 bases between. The V gene's germline CDR1 is MNHNS and CDR2 SASEGT. This CDR3 comprises 16 residues. CDR3 sequence (DNA): TGTGCCAGCAGTGAAGCGCTTTGGGATTTGAGCACTGAAGCTTTCTTT. This sequence encodes CASSEALWDLSTEAFF.

The chain is built from TRBV5-4 and TRBJ1-4, with 8 bases aligning to TRBD1. V shed 1 base, J shed 2 bases, and the junction held 7 bases outside the gene matches. The CDR3 covers 17 residues. The germline CDR1 and CDR2 sequences are SGHNT and YYREEE (reference sequence). This CDR3 is CASSLTGGGRTNEKLFF. The DNA of the CDR3 is TGTGCCAGCAGCTTGACAGGGGGGGGGAGGACTAATGAAAAACTGTTTTTT.

The V and J genes are TRBV28 and TRBJ1-1; D is possibly TRBD1 (5 bases). The CDR3 extends over 13 amino acids. The germline V and J ends were trimmed by 2 bases and 6 bases, with 10 bases remaining between them. Germline CDR1 is MDHEN and CDR2 is SYDVKM. CDR3 DNA: TGTGCCAGCAGTTTAGGGGGTAGGGCTGAAGCTTTCTTT. Protein product: CASSLGGRAEAFF.

Note on this clone: One end of the junction varies from germline; a read error may be responsible. V usage is TRBV2 and J usage is TRBJ1-1; TRBD1 matches at 8 bases. Germline V CDR1 and CDR2: SNHLY, FYNNEI. This CDR3 is 13 amino acids long. In DNA form, the CDR3 reads TGTGCCGGCAGAATGACAGGGGACACTGAAGCTTTCTTT. Its protein product is CAGRMTGDTEAFF. The full variable domain, with the rest looked up from reference TRBV2 and TRBJ1-1, is EPEVTQTPSHQVTQMGQEVILRCVPISNHLYFYWYRQILGQKVEFLVSFYNNEISEKSEIFDDQFSVERPDGSNFTLKIRSTKLEDSAMYFCAGRMTGDTEAFFGQGTRLTVV.

The chain is built from TRBV9 and TRBJ2-1; D might be TRBD1 (6 bases). The germline gives CDR1 SGDLS, CDR2 YYNGEE. This CDR3 region has 15 residues. Trimming removed 5 bases at V and 5 bases at J, with 17 bases between. In nucleotides, the CDR3 is TGTGCCAGCAGTTTTATGGGGGCCTTTAACAATGAGCAGTTCTTC. Its translation: CASSFMGAFNNEQFF. The full variable domain, in which reference TRBV9 and TRBJ2-1 provide the parts outside the CDR3, is DSGVTQTPKHLITATGQRVTLRCSPRSGDLSVYWYQQSLDQGLQFLIQYYNGEERAKGNILERFSAQQFPDLHSELNLSSLELGDSALYFCASSFMGAFNNEQFFGPGTRLTVL.

V and J are TRBV7-9 and TRBJ1-1; tentative D call: TRBD1 (5 bases). This CDR3 contains 16 residues. V lost 5 bases, J lost 4 bases, and 20 bases lay in between. Germline lookup yields CDR1 SEHNR and CDR2 FQNEAQ (reference sequence). The CDR3 DNA follows: TGTGCCAGCAGCCCCACCGGTGGGGGTGGGGGCACTGAAGCTTTCTTT. This sequence encodes CASSPTGGGGGTEAFF.

The chain has TRBV28 and TRBJ1-4, with D unclear. The CDR3 totals 15 residues. The germline CDR1 and CDR2 sequences are MDHEN and SYDVKM. V dropped 1 base and J dropped 8 bases, with 14 bases sitting between them. Written as DNA, the CDR3 is TGTGCCAGCAGTTTATCTGCCCTACCCAGGGAAAAACTGTTTTTT. It yields the protein CASSLSALPREKLFF.

The J gene is TRBJ2-1, the V gene TRBV24-1; perhaps D is TRBD1 or TRBD2 (5 bases each). The CDR3 has 13 residues. The V and J ends lost 9 bases and 7 bases respectively, with 15 bases between them. CDR1 is KGHDR and CDR2 is SFDVKD in the germline V gene. CDR3 in DNA: TGTGCCACCCAGGGACGGCCAAGGAATGAGCAGTTCTTC. It translates to CATQGRPRNEQFF.

V usage is TRBV21-1 and J usage is TRBJ1-2. TRBV21-1 is flagged as a pseudogene. This CDR3 has 15 amino acids. The CDR3 DNA reads as TGTGCCATTCAGTCCCCCCCCCGCGAGAACTATGGCTACACCTTC. This translates into CAIQSPPRENYGYTF.

The chain carries TRBV7-6 and TRBJ2-1, with TRBD2 identical over 7 bases. Germline lookup yields CDR1 SGHVS and CDR2 FNYEAQ. The junction had 11 bases not matched to a gene; V was cut back by 2 bases and J by 1 base. The CDR3 loop spans 18 amino acids. CDR3 sequence: CASSLNGRGSGSYNEQFF. The CDR3 DNA is TGTGCCAGCAGCTTAAATGGTCGCGGGAGTGGGTCCTACAATGAGCAGTTCTTC.

This chain joins TRBV28 and TRBJ1-1; 9 bases map to TRBD1. The germline gives CDR1 MDHEN, CDR2 SYDVKM. The junction had 7 bases not matched to a gene; V was cut back by 6 bases and J by 5 bases. The CDR3 extends over 14 amino acids. CDR3 in amino acids: CASSVGQGGTEAFF. The CDR3 DNA reads as TGTGCCAGCAGCGTGGGACAGGGAGGGACTGAAGCTTTCTTT.

This rearrangement joins TRBV28 to TRBJ1-2; D ambiguous. The CDR3 loop spans 11 amino acids. The germline gives CDR1 MDHEN, CDR2 SYDVKM. The V end lost 3 bases, the J end lost 5 bases, and 4 bases lay between the germline ends. Written as DNA, the CDR3 is TGTGCCAGCAGTTTTTATTATGGCTACACCTTC. Translation gives CASSFYYGYTF.

This sequence joins TRBV28 and TRBJ2-3; 8 nucleotides line up with TRBD1. The CDR3 consists of 18 residues. The V and J ends lost 3 bases and 3 bases, in that order; junction bases with no gene match: 14. Germline CDR1 and CDR2: MDHEN and SYDVKM. CDR3: CASSLGLGWTGTTDTQYF. The CDR3 DNA reads TGTGCCAGCAGTTTGGGCCTGGGTTGGACAGGGACTACAGATACGCAGTATTTT. The whole variable domain, remainder taken from reference TRBV28 and TRBJ2-3, is DVKVTQSSRYLVKRTGEKVFLECVQDMDHENMFWYRQDPGLGLRLIYFSYDVKMKEKGDIPEGYSVSREKKERFSLILESASTNQTSMYLCASSLGLGWTGTTDTQYFGPGTRLTVL.

The chain recombines TRBV9 with TRBJ2-2, with 8 bases matching TRBD2. With V trimmed by 0 bases and J by 5 bases, 6 bases remained unmatched. The CDR3 consists of 16 residues. The germline V gene encodes CDR1 SGDLS and CDR2 YYNGEE. As DNA, the CDR3 is TGTGCCAGCAGCGTAGTAGACGGGAGGGTGACCGGGGAGCTGTTTTTT. Its protein product is CASSVVDGRVTGELFF.

This clone occurred many times. The CDR3, as DNA: TGTGCCAGCAGTCCCCTCCTCGACGACGATCATAACTATGGCTACACCTTC. Residues: CASSPLLDDDHNYGYTF. The chain carries TRBV27 and TRBJ1-2; no reliable D call. CDR3 length: 17 amino acids. The germline gives CDR1 MNHEY, CDR2 SMNVEV (reference sequence). The V end was cut by 5 bases, the J end by 1 base, with 20 bases between.

J is TRBJ2-5 and V is TRBV29-1; the match to TRBD2 covers 8 bases. The CDR3 is 13 residues long. The germline V gene encodes CDR1 SQVTM and CDR2 ANQGSEA. Losses at the gene ends were 7 bases for V and 1 base for J; bases not matched to a gene: 5. This chain's CDR3 is CSGMTSAQETQYF. For the CDR3, the DNA is TGCAGCGGTATGACTAGCGCCCAAGAGACCCAGTACTTC.

This clone showed up just a few times. The chain joins TRBV7-2 to TRBJ2-7; D gene uncertain. The CDR3 length is 13 residues. The V end was cut by 4 bases, the J end by 3 bases, with 10 bases between. Germline V lookup: CDR1 SGHTA, CDR2 FQGNSA. The CDR3 DNA sequence: TGTGCCAGCAGCTCAGGACCACTCTACGAGCAGTACTTC. It specifies CASSSGPLYEQYF.

This rearrangement joins TRBV28 to TRBJ2-6; possibly TRBD1 for D (5 bases). Germline V gene sequence: CDR1 MDHEN, CDR2 SYDVKM. Trimming removed 5 bases at V and 2 bases at J, with 13 bases between. The CDR3 is made up of 16 amino acids. Written as DNA, the CDR3 is TGTGCCAGCAGTGGCCCGGCAGGGACTGGGGCCAACGTCCTGACTTTC. Protein: CASSGPAGTGANVLTF.

The rearrangement joins TRBV29-1 to TRBJ2-7; tentative D call: TRBD2 (5 bases). CDR3 length: 12 amino acids. Between the trimmed V and J ends, which lost 6 bases and 0 bases, there was a span of 9 bases. Germline V gene sequence: CDR1 SQVTM, CDR2 ANQGSEA. In DNA form, the CDR3 reads TGCAGCGTAGCGGTTAGCTCCTACGAGCAGTACTTC. Encoded protein: CSVAVSSYEQYF.

The chain couples TRBV14 to TRBJ1-1; tentative D call: TRBD1 (5 bases). Trimming took off 3 bases at V and 1 base at J, with 6 bases between the two ends. Germline assignment: CDR1 SGHDN and CDR2 FVKESK. The CDR3 is 13 amino acids. The CDR3 is CASSQGPNTEAFF. The CDR3 DNA reads TGTGCCAGCAGCCAGGGGCCGAACACTGAAGCTTTCTTT.

The V gene is TRBV27, the J gene TRBJ1-2; D remains unclear. Germline V lookup: CDR1 MNHEY, CDR2 SMNVEV (reference sequence). V lost 1 base to trimming and J lost 0 bases, with 9 bases between them. This CDR3 is built from 15 residues. The CDR3 loop reads CASSLFSSANYGYTF. CDR3 coding DNA: TGTGCCAGCAGTTTATTCAGCAGTGCTAACTATGGCTACACCTTC.

The gene calls are TRBV29-1 and TRBJ2-1, with 12 bases fitting TRBD1. This CDR3 has 15 residues. Trimming cost V 3 bases and J 9 bases; bases outside gene matches: 9. Germline loops: CDR1 SQVTM, CDR2 ANQGSEA. The CDR3 DNA reads as TGCAGCGTTGAGGGGGACAGGGGGCTTTATAGTGAGCAGTTCTTC. This codes for CSVEGDRGLYSEQFF.